This T cell receptor beta chain was obtained from a study of shared clonotypes between healthy human individuals. The junction had 7 bases not matched to a gene; V was cut back by 7 bases and J by 3 bases. This CDR3 comprises 14 residues. Germline loops: CDR1 SGHRS, CDR2 YFSETQ. The study ran the assay at deep level. Researchers divided each subset's genomic DNA evenly across several immunoSEQ plates. Measured with immunoSEQ multiplex PCR; TCRdb has only the in-frame clones, and not every one. The sample holds about 1 million clones, under 80% seen once. Sequencing was done on a sample of memory CD4+ T cells sorted from blood. This sample's subset: CD45RA-negative fraction. The TCR sequence derives from a man in his late teens or twenties in good health. The chain joins TRBV5-1 to TRBJ1-2; 9 bases fit TRBD1. CDR3 residues: CASAIGTGHYGYTF. The DNA for the CDR3 is TGCGCCAGCGCTATCGGGACAGGGCACTATGGCTACACCTTC.